This T cell receptor (beta chain) was found in a study of blood T cell repertoires in COVID-19 (dated by TCRdb to 2018 to 2021). Describing the broader study: Samples covering the acute and convalescent phases of COVID-19 were provided by collaborators in the United States, Italy and Spain. The material from the prospective study consisted of cDNA or gDNA derived from T cells, B-cell-depleted T cells, or PBMCs. Where HLA class I and class II types were available, the types were taken from metadata supplied by the sample provider, not from assay-based typing. The samples were drawn from the first 160 participants of the ongoing ImmuneRACE study and from 1,254 subjects provided by 6 global collaborators. The repertoires were released in a freely available public database meant as a resource for research on the immune response to SARS-CoV-2. A de-identified subject ID, COVID-19 status, age in years and sex were almost always included in the sample metadata. The dataset comprised deeply sampled blood TCRbeta repertoires from subjects exposed to, actively infected with, or recovered from COVID-19. Overall study outcomes, separate from this receptor: The amount of clinical and demographic metadata varied by source and participant and was provided uncurated.

The immunoSEQ Assay, a bias-controlled multiplex PCR, was used to amplify TCRbeta CDR3 regions from genomic DNA. In the original analysis: Within the assay, amplification of reference gene primers was used to estimate how many nucleated cells each sample contained. Sequence reads were collapsed and filtered to measure the absolute abundance of every unique TCRbeta CDR3 rearrangement. For each sample, productive Simpson clonality was calculated as the square root of Simpson's diversity index over productive rearrangements. TCRdb carries this immuneACCESS record with in-frame sequences only. Its versions omit some clonotypes, under half of them owing to an unresolved V gene in the studies checked, with the rest unexplained. From that table come the V and J calls and clone size; the DNA was used to work out D and trimming. This sample holds 240,000 or so clones; 88% were observed only once. The top ten constitute about 0.99% of the sample.

To note about this clone: No cognate antigen has been identified for it. Per-base quality was not reported, and no clone a single base away is much larger than it.

Another Seattle source contributed samples from volunteer blood donors who had recovered from COVID-19. The collaborating institutions used their own protocols to collect whole blood in K2EDTA tubes. For TCRbeta analysis, collaborator samples were shipped as frozen whole blood, as isolated PBMCs, or as DNA extracted from either sample type. The CDR3 starts with the cysteine, ends with the phenylalanine, and has 16 residues. The sequence is cut down to CDR3 DNA, 48 bases in frame from base 1. The germline V gene (reference sequence) supplies CDR1 MNHEY and CDR2 SMNVEV. V is cut back by 2 bases and J by 2 bases, with 8 bases in the junction unmatched.

Sequencing was done on a sample of peripheral blood. The origin of this receptor is a woman aged 40 to 49 who had recovered from COVID-19. This chain joins TRBV27 to TRBJ2-7; TRBD2 lines up with 8 middle nucleotides. The CDR3 region reads CASSLKRLAQPYEQYF. Read as DNA, the sequence is TGTGCCAGCAGTTTAAAACGACTAGCGCAACCCTACGAGCAGTACTTC.